The 25 T cell receptor beta chains in this list originate from one sample, sequenced in a study of blood T cells in healthy people across ages. A sample-barcoded 5' primer and a J-beta primer mix were used in a second PCR of roughly 7 to 11 cycles. MiXCR, run by TCRdb on the 5' RACE reads, gives a single entry per CDR3 protein. The sample lists hundreds of thousands of distinct CDR3 sequences; around 26% were seen once. The material sequenced was blood. Source of these receptors: a woman of 80 years or more in good health.

V usage is TRBV14 and J usage is TRBJ2-3; D might be TRBD1 or TRBD2, each matching 5 bases. V lost 1 base and J 1 base, leaving 12 bases between the germline ends. Germline CDR1 reads SGHDN; CDR2 reads FVKESK. The CDR3 has 16 amino acids. CDR3 sequence (DNA): TGTGCCAGCAGCCAAGCTGGGGGAATCGGCACAGATACGCAGTATTTT. Its protein product is CASSQAGGIGTDTQYF.

The chain joins TRBV6-4 to TRBJ1-3; D unresolved. Germline CDR1 reads MRHNA; CDR2 reads SNTAGT. Trimming removed 6 bases from V and 0 bases from J, with 9 bases in between. The CDR3 runs 14 residues. The CDR3 protein is CASRRGLSGNTIYF. The CDR3 DNA reads as TGTGCCAGCAGAAGAGGCCTCTCTGGAAACACCATATATTTT.

The CDR3 loop reads CAISESGQGAVDEQFF. As DNA, the CDR3 is TGTGCCATCAGTGAGTCGGGGCAGGGTGCGGTTGATGAGCAGTTCTTC. J is TRBJ2-1 and V is TRBV10-3; tentative D call: TRBD1 (5 bases). V gave up 0 bases and J gave up 8 bases, with 17 bases separating them. The CDR3 runs to 16 residues. CDR1 is ENHRY, CDR2 SYGVKD, per germline.

This clonotype was counted only a few times. The chain carries TRBV11-2 and TRBJ2-7; D perhaps matches TRBD1 (5 bases). CDR3 size: 15 residues. Looked up from germline, CDR1 is SGHAT and CDR2 is FQNNGV. V was clipped by 1 base and J by 2 bases, with 12 bases between them. DNA for the CDR3: TGTGCCAGCAGCTTAGTTTATGGGGCTCCCTACGAGCAGTACTTC. Translating it yields CASSLVYGAPYEQYF.

This chain connects TRBV3-1 to TRBJ2-2; the D gene is possibly TRBD2 (5 bases). This CDR3 is built from 16 residues. CDR1 is LGHDT and CDR2 is YNNKEL in the germline V gene (reference sequence). Trimming stripped 4 bases from V and 5 bases from J, with 17 bases between. The CDR3 region is CASSRELGGGTGELFF. DNA for the CDR3: TGTGCCAGCAGCCGAGAACTAGGAGGAGGTACCGGGGAGCTGTTTTTT.

This clonotype was counted only a few times. This chain joins TRBV5-1 and TRBJ2-3; 7 bases are shared with TRBD1. Germline V lookup: CDR1 SGHRS, CDR2 YFSETQ. The V gene end was trimmed by 3 bases and the J gene end by 2 bases; junction bases not matched to a gene: 3. The CDR3 covers 14 residues. CDR3 sequence: CASSWDRNTDTQYF. CDR3 DNA: TGCGCCAGCAGCTGGGACAGAAACACAGATACGCAGTATTTT.

This clonotype was observed at least ten times. The chain couples TRBV7-9 to TRBJ2-1, with 10 nucleotides matching TRBD1. With 3 bases clipped from V and 5 bases from J, the junction kept 4 bases outside the gene matches. Germline V CDR1 and CDR2: SEHNR, FQNEAQ (reference sequence). The CDR3 has 15 amino acids. CDR3 protein: CASSFKGTGDNEQFF. The DNA for the CDR3 is TGTGCCAGCAGCTTTAAGGGGACAGGGGACAATGAGCAGTTCTTC.

This clonotype was recorded at least ten times. The chain couples TRBV4-2 to TRBJ2-1; 9 positions match TRBD1. The V gene's germline CDR1 is LGHNA and CDR2 YNFKEQ. This CDR3 has 16 residues. Losses at the gene ends were 0 bases for V and 7 bases for J; bases not matched to a gene: 7. CDR3 in amino acids: CASSQEGQGQVNEQFF. The CDR3 nucleotides read TGTGCCAGCAGCCAAGAAGGACAGGGGCAGGTGAATGAGCAGTTCTTC.

This clonotype was seen at least ten times. This chain uses TRBV10-3 with TRBJ2-1; the match to TRBD1 covers 7 bases. Germline CDR1 reads ENHRY; CDR2 reads SYGVKD. The CDR3 has 14 residues. V dropped 3 bases and J dropped 3; count of bases not matched to a gene: 2. Here the CDR3 reads CAISEQGSYNEQFF. The DNA for the CDR3 is TGTGCCATCAGTGAACAGGGGAGCTACAATGAGCAGTTCTTC.

This chain links TRBV12-3 or TRBV12-4 with TRBJ1-2, with D tentatively TRBD1 (5 bases). Trimming shortened V by 9 bases and J by 4 bases, and 9 bases separated the two germline ends. The CDR3 sequence is 11 residues long. This chain's CDR3 is CASRGSYGYTF. In DNA, the CDR3 is TGTGCCAGTCGGGGGTCCTATGGCTACACCTTC.

In this sample, this clonotype turned up a few times. The V gene is TRBV18, the J gene TRBJ2-7; perhaps TRBD1 as D (6 bases). The germline gives CDR1 KGHSH, CDR2 LQKENI. This CDR3 comprises 14 residues. The V gene lost 3 bases and the J gene lost 6 bases, with 15 bases spanning the gap. CDR3 in amino acids: CASSPHRDLAEQYF. CDR3 sequence (DNA): TGTGCCAGCTCACCTCACAGGGATCTTGCCGAGCAGTACTTC. The variable domain in full, with the rest retrieved from reference TRBV18 and TRBJ2-7, is NAGVMQNPRHLVRRRGQEARLRCSPMKGHSHVYWYRQLPEEGLKFMVYLQKENIIDESGMPKERFSAEFPKEGPSILRIQQVVRGDSAAYFCASSPHRDLAEQYFGPGTRLTVT.

This clonotype was seen repeatedly, ten times or more. The V call is TRBV28, the J call TRBJ2-1, with 13 bases identical to TRBD2. The length of the CDR3 is 15 residues. Germline CDR1 MDHEN, CDR2 SYDVKM. Trimming at V came to 6 bases and at J to 7 bases, leaving 6 bases not matched to a gene. Here the CDR3 reads CASSQLAGGPNEQFF. The CDR3 bases are TGTGCCAGCAGCCAACTAGCGGGGGGGCCGAATGAGCAGTTCTTC.

This clonotype has at least ten counts. This chain uses TRBV20-1 with TRBJ2-5; D remains unclear. Germline V gives CDR1 DFQATT, CDR2 SNEGSKA (reference sequence). This CDR3 contains 11 residues. The CDR3 DNA reads as TGCAGCGTGGTACAGCAAGAGACCCAGTACTTC. Residues: CSVVQQETQYF.

This clonotype was recorded many times. The chain recombines TRBV25-1 with TRBJ2-7; no clear D gene. Germline lookup yields CDR1 MGHDK and CDR2 SYGVNS. The CDR3 length is 12 residues. V lost 6 bases and J lost 7, with 13 bases in between. As DNA, the CDR3 is TGTGCCAGCAGGGCGATTGTGGGTGAGCAGTACTTC. Translated, it gives CASRAIVGEQYF.

This clonotype has only a few counts. The chain has TRBV3-1 and TRBJ2-5; 11 nucleotides match TRBD2. Germline assignment: CDR1 LGHDT and CDR2 YNNKEL (reference sequence). The CDR3 has 17 residues. V was clipped by 0 bases and J by 5 bases; unmatched bases: 8. CDR3 sequence: CASSQESGLAGVETQYF. Here the CDR3 DNA reads TGTGCCAGCAGCCAAGAATCCGGACTAGCGGGCGTCGAGACCCAGTACTTC.

In its sample, this clonotype was seen many times. This chain connects TRBV20-1 to TRBJ2-7, with D perhaps given as TRBD1 or TRBD2 (5 bases each). Germline assignment: CDR1 DFQATT and CDR2 SNEGSKA (reference sequence). This CDR3 region has 16 residues. Trimming stripped 0 bases from V and 0 bases from J, with 15 bases between. This chain's CDR3 is CSARDWGKGSSYEQYF. The CDR3 DNA reads TGCAGTGCTAGAGATTGGGGGAAGGGTAGCTCCTACGAGCAGTACTTC.

This clonotype has a count of ten or more. Here the CDR3 DNA reads TGTGCCAGCAGGCGACAACACTCTGGGGCCAACGTCCTGACTTTC. The encoded protein is CASRRQHSGANVLTF. The V gene is TRBV6-2 or TRBV6-3, the J gene TRBJ2-6; D ambiguous. This CDR3 region has 15 residues. Germline values: CDR1 MNHEY, CDR2 SVGEGT. V lost 6 bases and J 0 bases, leaving 9 bases between the germline ends.

This clonotype was counted at least ten times. The chain employs TRBV6-2 or TRBV6-3 and TRBJ2-5; perhaps TRBD2 as D (7 bases). V shed 2 bases and J shed 2 bases, with 12 bases lying between them. Germline V gene sequence: CDR1 MNHEY, CDR2 SVGEGT. The CDR3 extends over 15 amino acids. In DNA, the CDR3 is TGTGCCAGCAGTTACGGGGGGGCAATGCAAGAGACCCAGTACTTC. Translation: CASSYGGAMQETQYF.

This clonotype was seen repeatedly, ten times or more. The chain couples TRBV7-2 to TRBJ1-2, with 7 bases matching TRBD1. Trimming cost V 5 bases and J 5 bases; bases outside gene matches: 11. The CDR3 sequence is 15 residues long. Germline loops: CDR1 SGHTA, CDR2 FQGNSA. This chain's CDR3 is CASSRPGQRVYGYTF. The CDR3 bases are TGTGCCAGCAGCCGACCGGGACAGCGCGTATATGGCTACACCTTC.

This clonotype was found many times. The chain couples TRBV20-1 to TRBJ2-1; TRBD2 matches 11 bases. The length of the CDR3 is 16 residues. Germline V gene sequence: CDR1 DFQATT, CDR2 SNEGSKA (reference sequence). The V and J ends lost 5 bases and 1 base, in that order; junction bases with no gene match: 7. As DNA, the CDR3 is TGCAGTGCTGGGATAGCGGGGGGGCGTTCCTACAATGAGCAGTTCTTC. This codes for CSAGIAGGRSYNEQFF.

In regard to this clonotype: This clone may be a read error of a much larger clone one base away. The J gene is TRBJ2-1, the V gene TRBV5-6; perhaps TRBD1 as D (5 bases). The J call may be mistaken, given a closer DNA end match to TRBJ2-7. CDR3 size: 14 residues. Germline CDR1 and CDR2: SGHDT and YYEEEE. The CDR3 coding sequence is TGTGCCAGCAGCTTTTATGGGGCGGTCAATGAGCAGTACTTC. This sequence encodes CASSFYGAVNEQYF.

This clonotype appeared many times. The rearrangement joins TRBV24-1 to TRBJ2-3; TRBD2 might be the D (6 bases). The germline V gene encodes CDR1 KGHDR and CDR2 SFDVKD. This CDR3 region has 11 residues. V lost 9 bases to trimming and J lost 5 bases, with 8 bases between them. The CDR3 protein is CATGTRDTQYF. The CDR3 coding sequence is TGTGCCACCGGGACTCGAGATACGCAGTATTTT.

In regard to this clonotype: One junction end does not reproduce the germline sequence, and a read error may be involved. The DNA of the CDR3 is TGCAGTGCTAGAGATCGTGTACAGGGCGGGAATGGGCAGTTCTTC. It specifies CSARDRVQGGNGQFF. The chain links TRBV20-1 to TRBJ2-1; D tentatively reads TRBD1 or TRBD2 (6 bases each). CDR1 is DFQATT and CDR2 is SNEGSKA in the germline V gene (reference sequence). The CDR3 sequence is 15 residues long.

The CDR3 nucleotides read TGTGCCAGCAGCGTGGGACTAGCGGGTGGAAGTCCAGATACGCAGTATTTT. Translating it yields CASSVGLAGGSPDTQYF. The chain combines TRBV11-3 with TRBJ2-3; TRBD2 agrees at 12 bases. The CDR3 has 17 amino acids. V lost 5 bases, J lost 4 bases, and 10 bases stayed unmatched. CDR1 is SGHNT, CDR2 YENEEA, per germline. Together with reference TRBV11-3 and TRBJ2-3, the CDR3 gives the full variable domain: EAGVVQSPRYKIIEKKQPVAFWCNPISGHNTLYWYLQNLGQGPELLIRYENEEAVDDSQLPKDRFSAERLKGVDSTLKIQPAELGDSAVYLCASSVGLAGGSPDTQYFGPGTRLTVL.

This clonotype was picked up many times. The V call is TRBV20-1, the J call TRBJ1-2; TRBD1 is a possible D gene (6 bases). Germline lookup yields CDR1 DFQATT and CDR2 SNEGSKA (reference sequence). Trimming took 1 base from V and 5 from J, leaving 14 bases between them. There are 14 residues in the CDR3. The CDR3, as DNA: TGCAGTGCTAGAGTGGGGGGGGCAAGGTATGGCTACACCTTC. Its protein product is CSARVGGARYGYTF.